This T cell receptor (beta chain) was captured in a study of stem cell transplantation in POMP-related autoinflammatory disease (dated by TCRdb to 2020 to 2022). The study in broad terms: The study hypothesized that defective thymoproteasomes impair MHC class I-dependent CD8+ T-cell differentiation and positive selection, skewing the TRB repertoire. Before transplant, patients showed CD4+ naive T-cell skewing, low CD8+ T-cell proportions, and reduced T-cell cytokine secretion. To find out how POMP deficiency affects T-cell receptor beta repertoire diversity and CDR3 characteristics, high-throughput TRB sequencing was used.

The receptor library was made with the immunoSEQ multiplex PCR assay. The original methods were these. Shannon entropy, which takes clonal size distribution into account, was used to quantify repertoire diversity. The Gini-Simpson index (Simpson_1-D) was used to measure inequality of clonotype distribution. In TCRdb, the immuneACCESS table is reduced to in-frame sequences with V and J assigned. These tables do not hold every clone; where another copy was compared, an unresolved V gene accounts for under half, and the others remain unexplained. D and trimming come from the DNA, and the V and J calls and clone size come from that table. The sample table shows more than 25,000 clones, and 88% are seen once. The top ten clonotypes cover 0.6% to 0.75% of the sample. What the research found in general, with its limitations: Across all analyzed T-cell subsets, PRAID patients showed a trend toward higher clonality and lower TRB diversity. PRAID patients showed a restricted number of unique TRB V-J gene pairings. In PRAID patients, the trend toward increased clonality and lower diversity reached statistical significance only for regulatory T cells.

The time point label, read with the paper, signifies: before hematopoietic stem cell transplant. PRAID featured prominent immunodeficiency alongside autoinflammation. Prior to TRB sequencing, T-cell subsets (conventional T cells, CD8+ T cells, regulatory T cells, T follicular helper cells) were sorted. The CDR3 holds 13 amino acids from the cysteine to the phenylalanine. Of the read, only the CDR3 DNA is kept; its 39 bases are in frame from base 1. Taken from the germline V gene, the CDR1 and CDR2 loops are SGHDN and FVKESK. Trimming takes 2 bases off V and 13 bases off J; junction bases not matched to a gene: 7. This clone was picked up one time. It lacks a known antigen. No base quality values were provided; no much bigger clone lies one nucleotide off.

This sequence was found in a human donor with POMP-related autoinflammation and immune dysregulation (PRAID). The chain links TRBV14 with TRBJ2-1; TRBD2 fits 8 bases in the junction. The material was CD4+ T cells from PBMCs, obtained before stem cell transplantation. DNA sequence: TGTGCCAGCAGCCAAATAGGAGCGGGGGTCCAGTTCTTC. Its protein reads: CASSQIGAGVQFF.